The 32 T cell receptor beta chains listed next were all sequenced from one sample in a study of blood T cell repertoires in COVID-19. Sequenced by immunoSEQ multiplex PCR; TCRdb stores in-frame clones only, minus some. The sample has about 74,000 clones; around 90% are singletons. What was sequenced was peripheral blood. The receptors were sampled from a man aged 50 or older with acute or convalescent COVID-19.

V usage is TRBV11-2 and J usage is TRBJ2-1; D possibly corresponds to TRBD2 (6 bases). The V end lost 3 bases, the J end lost 3 bases, and 21 bases lay between the germline ends. The CDR3 length is 18 residues. The germline V gene encodes CDR1 SGHAT and CDR2 FQNNGV. CDR3 nucleotides: TGTGCCAGCAGCTTGGCCGTTCACTGGACCGGGAGCTACAATGAGCAGTTCTTC. Protein product: CASSLAVHWTGSYNEQFF.

This chain uses TRBV6-5 with TRBJ2-1; maybe TRBD2 (5 bases). V lost 6 bases, J lost 7 bases, and 7 bases lay in between. CDR1 is MNHEY, CDR2 SVGAGI, per germline. This CDR3 is built from 11 residues. Written as DNA, the CDR3 is TGTGCCAGCAGGACGGGGAATGAGCAGTTCTTC. Amino acid sequence: CASRTGNEQFF.

CDR3: CASGTGATNEKLFF. CDR3 bases: TGTGCCAGCGGGACAGGGGCAACTAATGAAAAACTGTTTTTT. V is TRBV19 and J is TRBJ1-4; 10 positions agree with TRBD1. V dropped 9 bases and J dropped 0; count of bases not matched to a gene: 1. Per germline, CDR1 LNHDA and CDR2 SQIVND (reference sequence). CDR3 length equals 14 residues.

This clone was seen only once. The rearrangement joins TRBV7-9 to TRBJ1-2; a possible D gene is TRBD1 (6 bases). The V and J ends lost 5 bases and 6 bases respectively, with 22 bases between them. From germline, CDR1 is SEHNR and CDR2 FQNEAQ (reference sequence). There are 16 residues in the CDR3. The CDR3 spells CASSQLAQGRRHGYTF. The CDR3 region has the DNA TGTGCCAGCAGCCAACTCGCACAGGGTCGCAGACATGGCTACACCTTC.

This sequence joins TRBV27 and TRBJ2-7, with TRBD2 matching over 14 bases. Germline CDR1 reads MNHEY; CDR2 reads SMNVEV (reference sequence). V lost 0 bases, J lost 4 bases, and 2 bases stayed unmatched. The CDR3 consists of 16 residues. Written as DNA, the CDR3 is TGTGCCAGCAGTTTATCGGGACTAGCGGGAGTGTACGAGCAGTACTTC. It translates to CASSLSGLAGVYEQYF.

This clone was observed once. V is TRBV27 and J is TRBJ1-1; no reliable D call. V dropped 5 bases and J dropped 11 bases, with 18 bases sitting between them. In germline, CDR1 is MNHEY, CDR2 SMNVEV (reference sequence). This CDR3 spans 13 amino acids. The CDR3 reads CASSQTGQTGAFF. DNA of the CDR3: TGTGCCAGCAGTCAAACGGGCCAAACGGGGGCTTTCTTT.

V gene TRBV7-2 combines with J gene TRBJ2-5, with 11 bases fitting TRBD2. Germline CDR1 SGHTA, CDR2 FQGNSA. V shed 1 base and J 3 bases; nucleotides not matched to a gene: 1. CDR3 length: 15 amino acids. CDR3 bases: TGTGCCAGCAGCTTAGAACTAGCGGGAGAAGAGACCCAGTACTTC. Its protein product is CASSLELAGEETQYF.

DNA of the CDR3: TGTGCCAGCAGCCAAGAGTGGGTGGACAGGTGGAATGAGCAGTTCTTC. It yields the protein CASSQEWVDRWNEQFF. The chain has TRBV4-2 and TRBJ2-1, with TRBD1 matching 7 bases. V trimming: 0 bases; J trimming: 7 bases; junction bases outside the gene matches: 9. Germline loops: CDR1 LGHNA, CDR2 YNFKEQ. This CDR3 spans 16 amino acids.

The CDR3 coding sequence is TGTGCCAGCTCAACAGCGGGGGGAGCCAAAAACATTCAGTACTTC. This encodes CASSTAGGAKNIQYF. This chain connects TRBV18 to TRBJ2-4; 9 nucleotides align to TRBD2. V lost 5 bases and J lost 0; bases outside the gene matches: 2. The CDR3 loop spans 15 amino acids. Germline V gene data show CDR1 as KGHSH and CDR2 as LQKENI.

The CDR3 nucleotides are TGTGCCAGCAGCCAGGGACACTACAATGAGCAGTTCTTC. It encodes CASSQGHYNEQFF. The V and J genes are TRBV28 and TRBJ2-1; maybe TRBD1 (6 bases). CDR3 length equals 13 residues. V was trimmed by 6 bases and J by 3 bases, leaving 9 bases between them. Germline-derived CDR1 and CDR2 are MDHEN and SYDVKM.

This clone was recorded only once. The chain has TRBV24-1 and TRBJ2-1, with D perhaps matching TRBD2 (5 bases). Per germline, CDR1 KGHDR and CDR2 SFDVKD. Trimming stripped 5 bases from V and 7 bases from J, with 11 bases between. This CDR3 has 13 amino acids. The CDR3 nucleotides read TGTGCCACCAGTGGCACACTAGGAAATGAGCAGTTCTTC. Amino acid sequence: CATSGTLGNEQFF.

The chain joins TRBV28 to TRBJ2-3, with D maybe TRBD2 (5 bases). The germline V gene encodes CDR1 MDHEN and CDR2 SYDVKM. Deletions cut 6 bases from V and 2 bases from J, with 24 bases between. The CDR3 is made up of 18 amino acids. The CDR3: CASSFLPTRGPLTDTQYF. The CDR3 nucleotides are TGTGCCAGCAGCTTCTTACCGACACGCGGGCCCCTCACAGATACGCAGTATTTT.

The V gene is TRBV11-2, the J gene TRBJ1-3; the D gene is possibly TRBD1 (6 bases). The V gene lost 2 bases and the J gene lost 8 bases, with 16 bases spanning the gap. Per the germline V gene, CDR1 is SGHAT and CDR2 is FQNNGV. The CDR3 sequence is 15 residues long. The CDR3 reads CASSLLLDSLDTIYF. In DNA, the CDR3 is TGTGCCAGCAGCTTACTATTGGACAGCCTGGACACCATATATTTT.

By share of the sample, this clone is medium-sized. This specimen includes other DNA sequences encoding the same CDR3. The chain couples TRBV27 to TRBJ2-1; TRBD2 aligns across 11 bases. Trimming took 5 bases from V and 4 from J; bases not matched to a gene: 7. This CDR3 is built from 16 residues. Germline V gives CDR1 MNHEY, CDR2 SMNVEV (reference sequence). In DNA form, the CDR3 reads TGTGCCAGCAGTCCCTCACTAGCGGGAGTTTACAATGAGCAGTTCTTC. Translated, it gives CASSPSLAGVYNEQFF.

The CDR3 coding sequence is TGTGCCAGCAGCCAACGGGGTTCCTACGAGCAGTACTTC. Protein sequence: CASSQRGSYEQYF. The rearrangement uses TRBV3-1 (or the pseudogene TRBV3-2) and TRBJ2-7; perhaps TRBD2 as D (5 bases). This CDR3 has 13 amino acids. Germline V lookup: CDR1 LGHDT, CDR2 YNNKEL (reference sequence). V lost 2 bases and J lost 1, with 6 bases in between.

This clone turned up a few times. The chain links TRBV4-2 to TRBJ2-3, with 9 nucleotides matching TRBD2. Germline assignment: CDR1 LGHNA and CDR2 YNFKEQ. The CDR3 length is 18 residues. Trimming removed 0 bases from V and 1 base from J; junction bases left unmatched: 8. The CDR3 spells CASSQDLRGGGGTDTQYF. For the CDR3, the DNA is TGTGCCAGCAGCCAAGATTTGCGGGGCGGGGGGGGCACAGATACGCAGTATTTT.

The rearrangement uses TRBV5-6 and TRBJ1-2; no clear D. Germline CDR1 SGHDT, CDR2 YYEEEE. With 4 bases removed from V and 4 bases from J, the gap between germline ends came to 17 bases. This CDR3 contains 15 residues. The DNA for the CDR3 is TGTGCCAGCAGCCCTGGAGACGGAGGGATCTATGGCTACACCTTC. This gives the protein CASSPGDGGIYGYTF.

The genes are TRBV24-1 and TRBJ2-4, with D tentatively TRBD2 (7 bases). Germline V gene sequence: CDR1 KGHDR, CDR2 SFDVKD. The CDR3 contains 17 residues. V was pared by 3 bases and J by 6 bases, with 20 bases between. Here the CDR3 DNA reads TGTGCCACCAGTGATAGGCCCGGGGGGCCTGAAGGAAACATTCAGTACTTC. This codes for CATSDRPGGPEGNIQYF.

The chain carries TRBV2 and TRBJ1-2; 10 bases are a match to TRBD1. After removal of 8 bases from V and 3 bases from J, the junction contained 6 bases not matched to a gene. Germline V gene lookup returns CDR1 SNHLY and CDR2 FYNNEI. This CDR3 has 14 amino acids. The CDR3 DNA sequence: TGTGCCAGCGCCGGACAGGGGGGGGACTATGGCTACACCTTC. Encoded protein: CASAGQGGDYGYTF.

This chain links TRBV2 with TRBJ2-5; D possibly corresponds to TRBD2 (6 bases). CDR3 length: 14 amino acids. Germline-derived CDR1 and CDR2 are SNHLY and FYNNEI. The V end was cut by 6 bases, the J end by 3 bases, with 14 bases between. DNA for the CDR3: TGTGCCAGCAGGAGGGACTCGACTGAAGAGACCCAGTACTTC. This gives the protein CASRRDSTEETQYF.

The chain has TRBV7-2 and TRBJ2-3; 11 bases map to TRBD2. This CDR3 comprises 17 residues. Germline V gives CDR1 SGHTA, CDR2 FQGNSA. V lost 3 bases to trimming and J lost 0 bases; unmatched junction nucleotides: 5. CDR3 nucleotides: TGTGCCAGCAGCTTGGGCTCTAGCGGGGGGAGCACAGATACGCAGTATTTT. It codes for CASSLGSSGGSTDTQYF.

The count of this clone is one. This chain joins TRBV5-1 and TRBJ2-2; 10 positions agree with TRBD1. Trimming at V came to 4 bases and at J to 9 bases, leaving 3 bases not matched to a gene. From germline, CDR1 is SGHRS and CDR2 YFSETQ. This CDR3 region has 13 residues. The DNA for the CDR3 is TGCGCCAGCAGCGGGACAGGGGTACGGGAGCTGTTTTTT. Protein product: CASSGTGVRELFF.

V and J are TRBV7-5 and TRBJ1-5; the listed D gene, TRBD1, was not tested against the DNA. TRBV7-5 is a documented pseudogene. The CDR3 has 18 amino acids. CDR3 sequence (DNA): TGTGTCAGAAGCCCCCCGGTACAGGGGAGTTATAGCAATCAGCCCCAGCATTTT. This gives the protein CVRSPPVQGSYSNQPQHF.

This rearrangement joins TRBV5-4 to TRBJ2-7; the match to TRBD2 covers 13 bases. V was clipped by 5 bases and J by 1 base; unmatched bases: 6. The CDR3 is 16 residues long. Germline assignment: CDR1 SGHNT and CDR2 YYREEE (reference sequence). For the CDR3, the DNA is TGTGCCAGCAGTGAGGGACTAGCGGGGCCATCCTACGAGCAGTACTTC. It yields the protein CASSEGLAGPSYEQYF.

This chain uses TRBV5-1 with TRBJ1-1; D not certain. The ends were cut back, 2 bases at V and 0 bases at J, with 8 bases in the middle. The germline V gene has CDR1 SGHRS and CDR2 YFSETQ. This CDR3 contains 14 residues. As DNA, the CDR3 is TGCGCCAGCAGCTTTATAGACATGAACACTGAAGCTTTCTTT. Its translation: CASSFIDMNTEAFF.

This chain connects TRBV27 to TRBJ2-2; TRBD2 is a possible D gene (6 bases). CDR3 length: 17 residues. Germline V CDR1 and CDR2: MNHEY, SMNVEV (reference sequence). Trimming cost V 2 bases and J 2 bases, with 15 bases left between them. The CDR3 DNA sequence: TGTGCCAGCAGTTTACGGGCACTAGCCGCCAACACCGGGGAGCTGTTTTTT. It is translated as CASSLRALAANTGELFF.

V usage is TRBV6-6 and J usage is TRBJ1-2; 8 bases line up with TRBD1. CDR3 length: 15 residues. Trimming at V came to 2 bases and at J to 11 bases, leaving 13 bases not matched to a gene. Per germline, CDR1 MNHNY and CDR2 SVGAGI (reference sequence). The CDR3, as DNA: TGTGCCAGCAGTTACGACGGACAGGGTCCGCCCGTGTACACCTTC. Its protein product is CASSYDGQGPPVYTF.

The CDR3 nucleotides read TGTGCCAGCAGTACCCGACAGGGAATCAACTATGGCTACACCTTC. This gives the protein CASSTRQGINYGYTF. The J gene is TRBJ1-2, the V gene TRBV6-5, with 7 bases fitting TRBD1. The CDR3 is 15 amino acids. Germline-derived CDR1 and CDR2 are MNHEY and SVGAGI. With 5 bases clipped from V and 2 bases from J, the junction kept 8 bases outside the gene matches.

The V call is TRBV30, the J call TRBJ2-7, with 14 bases identical to TRBD2. The CDR3 length is 15 residues. Germline lookup yields CDR1 GTSNPN and CDR2 SVGIG (reference sequence). The V gene end was trimmed by 4 bases and the J gene end by 7 bases; junction bases not matched to a gene: 9. CDR3 in DNA: TGTGCCTGGATCGAGACTAGCGGGAGGGGTCGAGAGCAGTACTTC. It translates to CAWIETSGRGREQYF.

The rearrangement joins TRBV19 to TRBJ1-5; 9 bases agree with TRBD1. CDR1 is LNHDA, CDR2 SQIVND, per germline (reference sequence). CDR3 length: 13 amino acids. J gave up 9 bases and V 10 bases, and 10 bases lay outside the gene matches. The CDR3, as DNA: TGTGCCACCTCGGGACAGGGCCAAGGGCCCCAGCATTTT. Its protein is CATSGQGQGPQHF.

The chain links TRBV19 to TRBJ2-3, with 11 bases that match TRBD2. With V trimmed by 7 bases and J by 4 bases, 4 bases remained unmatched. CDR1 LNHDA and CDR2 SQIVND come from the germline V gene (reference sequence). This CDR3 comprises 14 residues. The chain's CDR3 is CASNPGLAADTQYF. CDR3 sequence (DNA): TGTGCCAGTAATCCGGGACTAGCGGCAGATACGCAGTATTTT.

The chain is built from TRBV18 and TRBJ1-1; the D gene is possibly TRBD1 (6 bases). In germline, CDR1 is KGHSH, CDR2 LQKENI. CDR3 length equals 14 residues. V was pared by 7 bases and J by 3 bases, with 15 bases between. The CDR3 nucleotides read TGTGCCAGCTTACAGGGCATCGCGTACACTGAAGCTTTCTTT. This codes for CASLQGIAYTEAFF. Full variable domain (rest looked up from reference TRBV18 and TRBJ1-1): NAGVMQNPRHLVRRRGQEARLRCSPMKGHSHVYWYRQLPEEGLKFMVYLQKENIIDESGMPKERFSAEFPKEGPSILRIQQVVRGDSAAYFCASLQGIAYTEAFFGQGTRLTVV.